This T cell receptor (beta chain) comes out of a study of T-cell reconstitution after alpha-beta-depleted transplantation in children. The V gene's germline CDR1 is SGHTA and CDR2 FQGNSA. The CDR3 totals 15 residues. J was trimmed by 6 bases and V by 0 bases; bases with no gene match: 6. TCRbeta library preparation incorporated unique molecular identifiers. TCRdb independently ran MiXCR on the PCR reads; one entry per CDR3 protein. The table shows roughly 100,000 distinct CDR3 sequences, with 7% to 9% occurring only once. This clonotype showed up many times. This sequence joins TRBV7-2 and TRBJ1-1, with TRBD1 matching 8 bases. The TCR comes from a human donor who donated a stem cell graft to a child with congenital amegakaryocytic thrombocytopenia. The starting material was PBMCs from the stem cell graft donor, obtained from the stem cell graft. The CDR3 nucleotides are TGTGCCAGCAGCTTAGCGACCAGGGGGCAATCTGAAGCTTTCTTT. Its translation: CASSLATRGQSEAFF.